This TCR beta chain was captured by sequencing in a study of shared clonotypes between healthy human individuals. The V segment lost 4 bases and the J segment 7 bases; nucleotides outside the gene matches: 15. Germline V gene sequence: CDR1 GTSNPN, CDR2 SVGIG (reference sequence). CDR3 size: 15 residues. Details on this clone: A read error likely explains this, since a far larger clone differs by one base. No conserved phenylalanine or tryptophan is present at the end of the CDR3, so a read error is the likely explanation.

Profiled with immunoSEQ multiplex PCR; TCRdb holds only in-frame clones, not every one. The sample consists of about 460,000 clones, roughly three quarters of them appearing once. None of the donors, who were healthy HIV-negative adults, had recently had acute infections or vaccinations. Sample: PBMCs. This chain joins TRBV30 and TRBJ2-7, with 8 bases matching TRBD2. This receptor was taken from a woman in her thirties or forties in good health. Some clones in this sample may be carry-over from other donors' samples. CDR3 nucleotides: TGTGCCTGGACCCCCGGGACTAGGCCCGGTTCGGAGCAGTACATC. Translation gives CAWTPGTRPGSEQYI.